This record looks at one TCR beta chain sequence and its context. This sample is drawn from a study of shared clonotypes between healthy human individuals. The J segment lost 8 bases and the V segment lost 1 base, leaving 9 bases of the junction unmatched. There are 16 residues in the CDR3. Per germline, CDR1 SGHNT and CDR2 YYREEE (reference sequence). The protocol was immunoSEQ multiplex PCR, while the TCRdb copy is restricted to in-frame clones and leaves out a portion. The sample comprises 2.3 million or so clones, over 85% of which are singletons, and around 0.4% rests with the top ten. The TCR sequence derives from a man between 18 and 29 years old in good health. Some clones in this sample may be carry-over from other donors' samples. Sequenced sample: naive CD4+ T cells from PBMCs. Subset denoted: CD45RA+ positively selected. This chain links TRBV5-4 with TRBJ2-1, with 10 bases identical to TRBD2. The CDR3 reads CASSLRASGSSDEQFF. In DNA, the CDR3 is TGTGCCAGCAGCTTGAGGGCTAGCGGGAGTTCGGATGAGCAGTTCTTC.